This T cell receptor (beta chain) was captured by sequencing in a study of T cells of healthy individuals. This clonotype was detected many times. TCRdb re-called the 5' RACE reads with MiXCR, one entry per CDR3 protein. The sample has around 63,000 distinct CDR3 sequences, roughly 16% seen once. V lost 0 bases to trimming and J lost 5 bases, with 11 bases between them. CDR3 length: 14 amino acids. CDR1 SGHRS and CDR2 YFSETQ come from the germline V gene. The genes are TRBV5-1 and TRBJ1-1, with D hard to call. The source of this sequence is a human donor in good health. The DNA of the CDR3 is TGCGCCAGCAGCTTGGGAAGTTCGGGGACTGAAGCTTTCTTT. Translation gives CASSLGSSGTEAFF.